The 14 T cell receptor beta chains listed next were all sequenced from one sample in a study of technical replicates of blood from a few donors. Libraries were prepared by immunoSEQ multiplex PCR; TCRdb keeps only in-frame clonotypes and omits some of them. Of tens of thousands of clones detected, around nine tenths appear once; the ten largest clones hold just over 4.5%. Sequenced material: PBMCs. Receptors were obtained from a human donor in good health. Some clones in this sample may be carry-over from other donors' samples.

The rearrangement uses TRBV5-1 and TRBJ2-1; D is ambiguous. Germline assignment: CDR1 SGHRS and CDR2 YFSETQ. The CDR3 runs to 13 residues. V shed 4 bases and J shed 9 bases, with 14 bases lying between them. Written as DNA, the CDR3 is TGCGCCAGCAGCCAAGACCGACTCCTTGAGCAGTTCTTC. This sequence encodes CASSQDRLLEQFF.

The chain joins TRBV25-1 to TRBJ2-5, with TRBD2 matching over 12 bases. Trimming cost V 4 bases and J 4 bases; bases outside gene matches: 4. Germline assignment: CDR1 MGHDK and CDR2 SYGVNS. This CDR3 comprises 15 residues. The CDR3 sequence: CASSVSSGRAETQYF. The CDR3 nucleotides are TGTGCCAGCAGTGTTTCTAGCGGGAGGGCAGAGACCCAGTACTTC. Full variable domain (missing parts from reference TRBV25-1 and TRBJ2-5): EADIYQTPRYLVIGTGKKITLECSQTMGHDKMYWYQQDPGMELHLIHYSYGVNSTEKGDLSSESTVSRIRTEHFPLTLESARPSHTSQYLCASSVSSGRAETQYFGPGTRLLVL.

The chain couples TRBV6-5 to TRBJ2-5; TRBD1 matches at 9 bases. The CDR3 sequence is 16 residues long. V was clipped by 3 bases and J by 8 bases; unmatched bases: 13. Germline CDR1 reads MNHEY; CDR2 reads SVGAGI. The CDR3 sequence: CASSYAAGTGLGTQYF. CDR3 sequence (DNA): TGTGCCAGCAGTTATGCGGCGGGGACAGGGTTGGGAACCCAGTACTTC.

In DNA, the CDR3 is TGTGCTAGTGCTTACGTGGAGGGAGATACGCAGTATTTT. Translated: CASAYVEGDTQYF. The chain employs TRBV12-5 and TRBJ2-3; D possibly corresponds to TRBD2 (6 bases). The CDR3 is 13 amino acids. V shed 7 bases and J shed 5 bases, with 13 bases lying between them. Looked up from germline, CDR1 is LGHNT and CDR2 is FRNRAP.

CDR3 DNA: TGTGCCAGCAGTGAATCAGGGGGCGATGGCTACACCTTC. Its translation is CASSESGGDGYTF. The chain combines TRBV25-1 with TRBJ1-2; 8 bases match TRBD1. V trimming: 1 base; J trimming: 6 bases; junction bases outside the gene matches: 1. The CDR3 extends over 13 amino acids. In germline, CDR1 is MGHDK, CDR2 SYGVNS.

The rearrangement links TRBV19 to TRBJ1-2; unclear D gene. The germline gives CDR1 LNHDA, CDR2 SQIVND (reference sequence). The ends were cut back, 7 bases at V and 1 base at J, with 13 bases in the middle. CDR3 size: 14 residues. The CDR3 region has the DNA TGTGCCAGTAAGGCAGGCCCCTTTAACTATGGCTACACCTTC. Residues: CASKAGPFNYGYTF. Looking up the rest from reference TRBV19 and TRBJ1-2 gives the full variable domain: DGGITQSPKYLFRKEGQNVTLSCEQNLNHDAMYWYRQDPGQGLRLIYYSQIVNDFQKGDIAEGYSVSREKKESFPLTVTSAQKNPTAFYLCASKAGPFNYGYTFGSGTRLTVV.

In DNA, the CDR3 is TGTGCCAGCAGCTTAGTTGCTAGCGGGAGGGCCTACGAGCAGTACTTC. Residues: CASSLVASGRAYEQYF. The chain joins TRBV7-2 to TRBJ2-7; 12 nucleotides align to TRBD2. The CDR3 consists of 16 residues. CDR1 is SGHTA and CDR2 is FQGNSA in the germline V gene. V trimming: 1 base; J trimming: 2 bases; junction bases outside the gene matches: 3.

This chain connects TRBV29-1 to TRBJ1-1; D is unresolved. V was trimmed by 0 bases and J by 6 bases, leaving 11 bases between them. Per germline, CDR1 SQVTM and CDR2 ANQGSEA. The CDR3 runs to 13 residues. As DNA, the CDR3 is TGCAGCGTTGAAGATGACATGTTCGCTGAAGCTTTCTTT. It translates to CSVEDDMFAEAFF.

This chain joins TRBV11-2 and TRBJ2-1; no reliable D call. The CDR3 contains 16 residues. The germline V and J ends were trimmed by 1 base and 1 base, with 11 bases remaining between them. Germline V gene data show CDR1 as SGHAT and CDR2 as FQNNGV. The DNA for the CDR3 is TGTGCCAGCAGCTTAGGTGAGGCGAGATCCTACAATGAGCAGTTCTTC. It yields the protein CASSLGEARSYNEQFF.

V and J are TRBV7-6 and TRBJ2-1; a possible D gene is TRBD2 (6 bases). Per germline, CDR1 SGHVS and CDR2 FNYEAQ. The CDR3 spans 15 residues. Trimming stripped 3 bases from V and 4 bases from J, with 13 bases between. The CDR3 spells CASSLGGAIYNEQFF. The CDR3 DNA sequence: TGTGCCAGCAGCTTGGGCGGGGCTATTTACAATGAGCAGTTCTTC.

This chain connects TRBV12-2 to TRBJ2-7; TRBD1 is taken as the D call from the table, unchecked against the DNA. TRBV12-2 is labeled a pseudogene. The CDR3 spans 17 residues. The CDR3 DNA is TGTGCAAGTCGCTTAGCAGATTGTCGGACAAACTCCTACGAGCAGTACTTC. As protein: CASRLADCRTNSYEQYF.

The CDR3 is CASGLGLAGAQETQYF. CDR3 in DNA: TGTGCTAGTGGTTTGGGACTAGCGGGGGCCCAAGAGACCCAGTACTTC. The chain recombines TRBV12-5 with TRBJ2-5; 12 nucleotides line up with TRBD2. Germline CDR1 reads LGHNT; CDR2 reads FRNRAP. The junction had 1 base not matched to a gene; V was cut back by 1 base and J by 1 base. The CDR3 runs to 16 residues.

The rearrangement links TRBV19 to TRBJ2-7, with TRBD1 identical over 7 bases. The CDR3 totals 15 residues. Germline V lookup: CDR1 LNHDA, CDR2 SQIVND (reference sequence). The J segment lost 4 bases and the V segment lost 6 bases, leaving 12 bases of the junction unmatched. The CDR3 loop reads CASSTTGFSPYEQYF. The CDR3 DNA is TGTGCCAGTAGCACGACAGGGTTCTCTCCGTACGAGCAGTACTTC.

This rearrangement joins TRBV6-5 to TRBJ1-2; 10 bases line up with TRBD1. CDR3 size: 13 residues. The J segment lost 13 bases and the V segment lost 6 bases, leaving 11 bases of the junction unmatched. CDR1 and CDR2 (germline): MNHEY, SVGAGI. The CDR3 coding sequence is TGTGCCAGCAGGAACGACGACAGGGGGCCCTCCACCTTC. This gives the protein CASRNDDRGPSTF.